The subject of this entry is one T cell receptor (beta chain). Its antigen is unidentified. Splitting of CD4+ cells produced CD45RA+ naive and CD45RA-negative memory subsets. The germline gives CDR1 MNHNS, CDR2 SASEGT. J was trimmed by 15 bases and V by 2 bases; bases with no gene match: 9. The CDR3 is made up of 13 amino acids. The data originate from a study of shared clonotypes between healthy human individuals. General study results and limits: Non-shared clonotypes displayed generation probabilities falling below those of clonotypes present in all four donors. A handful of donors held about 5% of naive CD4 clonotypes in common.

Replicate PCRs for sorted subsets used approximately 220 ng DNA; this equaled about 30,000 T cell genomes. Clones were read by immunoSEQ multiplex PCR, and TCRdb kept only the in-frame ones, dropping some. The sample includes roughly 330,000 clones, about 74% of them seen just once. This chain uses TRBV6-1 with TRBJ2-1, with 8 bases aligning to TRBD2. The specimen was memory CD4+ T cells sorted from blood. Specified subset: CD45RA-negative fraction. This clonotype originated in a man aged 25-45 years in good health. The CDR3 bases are TGTGCCAGCAGTGAATATACTAGCCGGGGGGGGTTCTTC. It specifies CASSEYTSRGGFF.